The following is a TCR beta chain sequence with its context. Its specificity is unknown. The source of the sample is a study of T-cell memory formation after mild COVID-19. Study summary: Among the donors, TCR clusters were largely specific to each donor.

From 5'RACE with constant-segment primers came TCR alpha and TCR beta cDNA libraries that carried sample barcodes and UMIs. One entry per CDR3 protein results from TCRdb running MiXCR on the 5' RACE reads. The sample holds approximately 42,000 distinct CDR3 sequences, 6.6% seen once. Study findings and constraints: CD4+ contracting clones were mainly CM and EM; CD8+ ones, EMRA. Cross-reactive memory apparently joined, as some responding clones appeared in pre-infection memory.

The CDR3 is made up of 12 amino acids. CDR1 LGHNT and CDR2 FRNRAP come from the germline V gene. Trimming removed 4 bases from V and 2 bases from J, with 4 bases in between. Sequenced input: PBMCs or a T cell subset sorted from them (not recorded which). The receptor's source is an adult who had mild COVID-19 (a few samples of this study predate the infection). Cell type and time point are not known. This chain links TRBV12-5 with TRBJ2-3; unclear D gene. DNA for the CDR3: TGTGCTAGTGGTTCCTACACAGATACGCAGTATTTT. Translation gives CASGSYTDTQYF.